The entry that follows covers one TCR beta chain sequence. This record belongs to a study of OX40 agonist ivuxolimab in advanced cancers. Here immunoSEQ multiplex PCR was the method, and the copy in TCRdb shows in-frame clones only, minus some. The sample lists 39,000 or so clones, approximately 87% seen once, with approximately 39% in the top ten. Germline lookup yields CDR1 LGHNA and CDR2 YNFKEQ. Trimming at V came to 1 base and at J to 9 bases, leaving 8 bases not matched to a gene. There are 14 residues in the CDR3. The J gene is TRBJ2-5, the V gene TRBV4-2, with TRBD2 identical over 7 bases. The clonotype comes from an adult with an advanced solid tumor such as melanoma, head and neck, liver or kidney cancer. Sequences were derived from CD4+ or CD8+ T cells sorted from blood, sampled in a trial of the OX40 agonist ivuxolimab. CDR3 region: CASSQGVAGEAQYF. The CDR3 nucleotides are TGTGCCAGCAGCCAAGGTGTGGCGGGGGAGGCCCAGTACTTC.